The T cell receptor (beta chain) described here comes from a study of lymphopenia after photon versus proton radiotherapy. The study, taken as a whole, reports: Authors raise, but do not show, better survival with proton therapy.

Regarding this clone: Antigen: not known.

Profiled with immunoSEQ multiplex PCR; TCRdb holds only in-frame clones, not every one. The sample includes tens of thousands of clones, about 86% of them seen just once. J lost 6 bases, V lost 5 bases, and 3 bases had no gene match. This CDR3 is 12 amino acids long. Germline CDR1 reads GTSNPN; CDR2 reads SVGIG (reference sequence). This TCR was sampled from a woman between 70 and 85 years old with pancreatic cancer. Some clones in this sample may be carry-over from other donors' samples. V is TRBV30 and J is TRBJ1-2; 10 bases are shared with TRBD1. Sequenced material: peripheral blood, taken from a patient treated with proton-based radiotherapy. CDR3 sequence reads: CAWGQGGNGYTF. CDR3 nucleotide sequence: TGTGCCTGGGGACAGGGGGGCAATGGCTACACCTTC.